The clone carrying this T cell receptor beta chain has a handful of counts. Its matching antigen is unknown. Time point reported: pretreatment peripheral blood. The study collected 1 to 8 samples per patient, pretreatment and on-treatment. Spike-ins of synthetic TCR analog templates went into each PCR. TCRdb keeps only in-frame clones here, not all; method: immunoSEQ multiplex PCR. The top ten hold 2.5% to 3.5% of the sample, which has some 120,000 clones, approximately 88% seen once. Germline lookup yields CDR1 SEHNR and CDR2 FQNEAQ (reference sequence). The CDR3 runs 13 residues. With V trimmed by 6 bases and J by 7 bases, 4 bases remained unmatched. This entry is derived from a study of PD-L1 blockade in urothelial cancer. Across the study: About 85% of the roughly 30 patients were males with bladder-origin urothelial cancer.

Whole-study findings and limits: At the 3-week point, tumor-associated blood clones expanded more in durable-benefit patients.

The rearrangement uses TRBV7-9 and TRBJ1-5; TRBD1 agrees at 9 bases. The specimen was PBMCs, collected around atezolizumab (anti-PD-L1) treatment. This TCR derives from a man aged 45 to 65 with urothelial cancer. The CDR3 DNA follows: TGTGCCAGCAGTTCGACAGGGGGGCAGCCCCAGCATTTT. Translated, it gives CASSSTGGQPQHF. The full variable domain, with the rest looked up from reference TRBV7-9 and TRBJ1-5, is DTGVSQNPRHKITKRGQNVTFRCDPISEHNRLYWYRQTLGQGPEFLTYFQNEAQLEKSRLLSDRFSAERPKGSFSTLEIQRTEQGDSAMYLCASSSTGGQPQHFGDGTRLSIL.